The rows below give T cell receptor beta chains drawn from one sample of a study of identical twins. TCRdb used MiXCR to reprocess the 5' RACE reads, holding one entry per CDR3 protein. The repertoire includes around 160,000 distinct CDR3 sequences, under 4.5% of them detected once, and 8% to 8.5% sits in the top ten. The sample was memory T cells sorted from blood. Receptors originate from a man between 18 and 29 years old in good health. Both conserved end residues are part of each CDR3. D genes are given only for firm matches. The listing skips clone size in some rows; elsewhere it reads once, few, many or a size class.

TRBV6-5	-	TRBJ2-3	many	CASTFQGGPQYF	TGTGCCAGCACTTTCCAGGGGGGTCCGCAGTATTTT
TRBV7-7	-	TRBJ2-3	-	CASSLTSQVTDTQYF	TGTGCCAGCAGCTTAACCTCACAGGTCACAGATACGCAGTATTTT
TRBV14	TRBD2	TRBJ2-5	many	CASSRTSGRGSETQYF	TGTGCCAGCTCTAGGACTAGCGGGAGAGGGTCCGAGACCCAGTACTTC
TRBV7-2	TRBD2	TRBJ2-7	few	CASSRTSGTSSYEQYF	TGTGCCAGCAGCCGAACCTCCGGGACTAGCAGCTACGAGCAGTACTTC
TRBV5-1	-	TRBJ2-3	many	CASSLVGSDTQYF	TGCGCCAGCAGCTTGGTTGGGTCAGATACGCAGTATTTT
TRBV28	-	TRBJ1-1	many	CASKIWGRSNTEAFF	TGTGCCAGCAAAATCTGGGGACGTTCGAACACTGAAGCTTTCTTT
TRBV6-1	TRBD1	TRBJ1-2	many	CASSAGTGGYGYTF	TGTGCCAGCAGCGCCGGGACAGGGGGTTATGGCTACACCTTC
TRBV5-1	-	TRBJ2-1	many	CASSSTPGQRDNEQFF	TGCGCCAGCAGCTCTACACCGGGACAACGTGACAATGAGCAGTTCTTC
TRBV18	-	TRBJ1-5	-	CASSPQGHGQPQHF	TGTGCCAGCTCACCTCAGGGACACGGTCAGCCCCAGCATTTT
TRBV5-1	TRBD2	TRBJ2-3	many	CASSLASIAGADTQYF	TGCGCCAGCAGCTTGGCCTCTATAGCGGGAGCAGATACGCAGTATTTT
TRBV28	TRBD1	TRBJ1-1	many	CASRRQGASHTEAFF	TGTGCCAGCCGCCGTCAGGGGGCTAGTCACACTGAAGCTTTCTTT
TRBV4-2	TRBD1	TRBJ1-5	many	CASSQGTGINQPQHF	TGTGCCAGCAGCCAAGGGACAGGTATCAATCAGCCCCAGCATTTT
TRBV3-1	-	TRBJ2-3	many	CASSPFGGDTQYF	TGTGCCAGCAGCCCGTTTGGGGGGGATACGCAGTATTTT
TRBV7-8	-	TRBJ2-1	many	CASGGHRGAGNEQFF	TGTGCCAGCGGGGGACACCGAGGCGCGGGGAATGAGCAGTTCTTC
TRBV5-6	-	TRBJ2-1	many	CASSPLEGEQFF	TGTGCCAGCAGCCCCTTGGAAGGGGAGCAGTTCTTC
TRBV6-4	-	TRBJ2-3	many	CASLPPFLNHTDTQYF	TGTGCCAGCCTTCCCCCCTTCCTGAACCACACAGATACGCAGTATTTT
TRBV4-3	-	TRBJ1-1	many	CASSQVGTMNTEAFF	TGCGCCAGCAGCCAAGTCGGGACAATGAACACTGAAGCTTTCTTT
TRBV5-1	-	TRBJ2-7	many	CASSLDLLGYYEQYF	TGCGCCAGCAGCTTGGACCTACTAGGTTATTACGAGCAGTACTTC
TRBV5-1	TRBD1	TRBJ2-1	many	CASSFPGQADEQFF	TGCGCCAGCAGCTTCCCTGGACAGGCCGATGAGCAGTTCTTC
TRBV9	-	TRBJ2-3	few	CASSVDGSSTDTQYF	TGTGCCAGCAGCGTAGATGGCTCTAGCACAGATACGCAGTATTTT
TRBV20-1	-	TRBJ2-3	many	CSASRDTTDTQYF	TGCAGTGCTAGCCGGGACACCACAGATACGCAGTATTTT
TRBV5-6	-	TRBJ2-1	many	CASSLEPGPYNEQFF	TGTGCCAGCAGCTTGGAGCCAGGGCCCTACAATGAGCAGTTCTTC
TRBV6-1	-	TRBJ2-1	many	CASSEQGTYNEQFF	TGTGCCAGCAGTGAGCAGGGGACTTACAATGAGCAGTTCTTC
TRBV14	-	TRBJ2-7	many	CASSLQFPVEQYF	TGTGCCAGCAGCTTACAATTCCCCGTCGAGCAGTACTTC
TRBV6-2/TRBV6-3	-	TRBJ1-5	many	CASSPTLGNQPQHF	TGTGCCAGCAGTCCTACTTTGGGCAATCAGCCCCAGCATTTT
TRBV20-1	TRBD2	TRBJ2-1	few	CSAKVLADYNEQFF	TGCAGTGCTAAGGTCCTAGCGGATTACAATGAGCAGTTCTTC
TRBV7-6	-	TRBJ1-3	many	CASSLGTGNSGNTIYF	TGTGCCAGCAGCTTAGGGACGGGAAACTCTGGAAACACCATATATTTT
TRBV7-6	TRBD2	TRBJ2-3	many	CASSHQTSGEPTDTQYF	TGTGCCAGCAGCCACCAGACTAGCGGGGAACCCACAGATACGCAGTATTTT
TRBV11-2	-	TRBJ1-1	-	CASSTTGFFEAFF	TGTGCCAGCAGCACCACAGGATTCTTCGAAGCTTTCTTT
TRBV6-6	TRBD1	TRBJ2-3	many	CASSTDRVDTQYF	TGTGCCAGCAGCACCGACAGGGTAGATACGCAGTATTTT
TRBV5-1	-	TRBJ1-3	many	CASSLEQGGNTIYF	TGCGCCAGCAGCTTGGAACAGGGAGGAAACACCATATATTTT
TRBV4-2	TRBD1	TRBJ2-2	-	CTSSPTGQGPGELFF	TGTACCAGCAGCCCAACGGGACAGGGACCGGGGGAGCTGTTTTTT
TRBV3-1	-	TRBJ2-1	many	CASSLTPSRGEQFF	TGTGCCAGCAGCCTGACCCCATCACGGGGTGAGCAGTTCTTC
TRBV7-9	-	TRBJ2-2	few	CASSFVLSNTGELFF	TGTGCCAGCAGCTTTGTCTTATCGAACACCGGGGAGCTGTTTTTT
TRBV19	TRBD1	TRBJ2-2	few	CASSIGSGGNTGELFF	TGTGCCAGTAGTATAGGATCAGGGGGGAACACCGGGGAGCTGTTTTTT
TRBV11-2	-	TRBJ2-1	many	CASSPSHLLRRPPGDEQFF	TGTGCCAGCAGCCCATCGCACTTACTGAGGCGGCCCCCCGGCGATGAGCAGTTCTTC
TRBV5-1	-	TRBJ2-7	many	CASSLAPGSYEQYF	TGCGCCAGCAGCTTGGCCCCGGGGTCCTACGAGCAGTACTTC
TRBV10-3	-	TRBJ2-3	many	CAINSGNTDTQYF	TGTGCCATAAATAGCGGTAACACAGATACGCAGTATTTT
TRBV15	TRBD2	TRBJ2-3	many	CATSRDGSAGGDTQYF	TGTGCCACCAGCAGAGATGGTTCAGCGGGAGGAGATACGCAGTATTTT
TRBV7-2	TRBD1	TRBJ1-1	many	CASSLVRPGGTNTEAFF	TGTGCCAGCAGCTTAGTGCGGCCAGGGGGGACGAACACTGAAGCTTTCTTT
TRBV20-1	-	TRBJ2-2	many	CSAKMNTGELFF	TGCAGTGCTAAAATGAACACCGGGGAGCTGTTTTTT
TRBV3-1	-	TRBJ1-6	-	CASSPGGESPLHF	TGTGCCAGCAGCCCCGGGGGGGAATCACCCCTCCACTTT
TRBV20-1	TRBD2	TRBJ2-2	many	CSARGGGGLAGELFF	TGCAGTGCTAGGGGTGGGGGGGGACTTGCCGGGGAGCTGTTTTTT
TRBV4-3	TRBD2	TRBJ2-7	many	CASSQETSGLTYEQYF	TGCGCCAGCAGCCAGGAGACTAGCGGATTGACCTACGAGCAGTACTTC
TRBV10-3	-	TRBJ1-2	many	CAISEGLANYGYTF	TGTGCCATCAGTGAGGGACTCGCTAACTATGGCTACACCTTC
TRBV5-1	TRBD1	TRBJ2-1	many	CASRTGQGNNEQFF	TGCGCCAGCAGGACGGGACAGGGTAACAATGAGCAGTTCTTC
TRBV11-2	TRBD2	TRBJ2-1	many	CASSLSGRRNEQFF	TGTGCCAGCAGCTTGAGCGGGAGACGGAATGAGCAGTTCTTC
TRBV6-1	TRBD1	TRBJ1-2	many	CASSVWDRDDGYTF	TGTGCCAGCAGCGTCTGGGACAGGGATGATGGCTACACCTTC